These 25 T cell receptor beta chains came from one sample sequenced in a study of beta chain features in type 1 diabetes. General observations from the study: For Type 1 diabetes patients, all four CD4+ subsets carried TCRB CDR3s that were moderately but significantly shorter.

The isolated RNA, all of it, was reverse transcribed, so expressed TCRB transcripts were what got sequenced. Repertoires were generated with immunoSEQ multiplex PCR, while TCRdb's copy carries only in-frame clones and drops some. The table lists hundreds of thousands of clones, about an eighth of them singletons. Their cognate antigens are unknown. Sequenced: naive CD4+ T cells from blood. The receptors shown here come from a man aged 18 to 30 with type 1 diabetes.

The genes are TRBV10-3 and TRBJ2-7, with D unclear. The germline gives CDR1 ENHRY, CDR2 SYGVKD. This CDR3 is 14 amino acids long. V lost 2 bases and J 2 bases, leaving 10 bases between the germline ends. The CDR3 bases are TGTGCCATCAGTGAGAAGGGATTCCCCTACGAGCAGTACTTC. It codes for CAISEKGFPYEQYF.

The chain employs TRBV10-3 and TRBJ1-3; D is possibly TRBD1 (6 bases). CDR1 is ENHRY, CDR2 SYGVKD, per germline. With 11 bases removed from V and 8 bases from J, the gap between germline ends came to 22 bases. The length of the CDR3 is 14 residues. CDR3 nucleotides: TGTGCCGCCTCCCGAGTGGGGGCAATGTACACCATATATTTT. Amino acid sequence: CAASRVGAMYTIYF.

The chain employs TRBV20-1 and TRBJ1-6; unclear D gene. V was trimmed by 6 bases and J by 11 bases, leaving 11 bases between them. The CDR3 has 11 amino acids. CDR1 and CDR2 from the germline V gene are DFQATT and SNEGSKA (reference sequence). CDR3 region: CSAYRTPPLHF. For the CDR3, the DNA is TGCAGTGCATACAGAACGCCACCCCTCCACTTT.

The sample holds a few counts of this clone. The CDR3 reads CACGQPNQPQHF. In DNA form, the CDR3 reads TGTGCCTGCGGACAGCCGAATCAGCCCCAGCATTTT. This chain connects TRBV30 to TRBJ1-5; D perhaps matches TRBD1 (6 bases). The ends were cut back, 6 bases at V and 4 bases at J, with 10 bases in the middle. The CDR3 runs 12 residues. Germline values: CDR1 GTSNPN, CDR2 SVGIG (reference sequence).

This chain uses TRBV7-9 with TRBJ2-3; D might be TRBD2 (7 bases). Trimming pared 3 bases from V and 2 bases from J, leaving 12 bases between. CDR1 and CDR2 from the germline V gene are SEHNR and FQNEAQ (reference sequence). The CDR3 contains 15 residues. The CDR3 protein is CASSFAGAATDTQYF. The CDR3 DNA sequence: TGTGCCAGCAGCTTCGCGGGGGCCGCCACAGATACGCAGTATTTT.

In this sample, this clone turned up a few times. This chain uses TRBV10-3 with TRBJ2-1, with a possible D match to TRBD2 (6 bases). The length of the CDR3 is 15 residues. The V end lost 3 bases, the J end lost 10 bases, and 19 bases lay between the germline ends. From germline, CDR1 is ENHRY and CDR2 SYGVKD. Here the CDR3 DNA reads TGTGCCATCAGTGAACGGTTGGGGGACTCTCGGGAGCAGTTCTTC. This gives the protein CAISERLGDSREQFF.

This clone appeared a few times. This rearrangement joins TRBV7-2 to TRBJ1-2; 8 bases are a match to TRBD1. After removal of 1 base from V and 6 bases from J, the junction contained 7 bases not matched to a gene. The length of the CDR3 is 15 residues. In germline, CDR1 is SGHTA, CDR2 FQGNSA. The DNA for the CDR3 is TGTGCCAGCAGCTTAGGCACAGCAGGGGGCGATGGCTACACCTTC. Residues: CASSLGTAGGDGYTF.

The chain combines TRBV5-1 with TRBJ2-3; D gene uncertain. V gave up 10 bases and J gave up 2 bases, with 17 bases separating them. The germline V gene encodes CDR1 SGHRS and CDR2 YFSETQ. The CDR3 sequence is 14 residues long. This chain's CDR3 is CAGDGQVNTDTQYF. The CDR3 region has the DNA TGCGCCGGGGATGGGCAGGTCAACACAGATACGCAGTATTTT.

This clone has just a few counts. The chain links TRBV5-6 to TRBJ1-6; D unclear. Germline loops: CDR1 SGHDT, CDR2 YYEEEE. The CDR3 totals 14 residues. V was trimmed by 1 base and J by 7 bases, leaving 9 bases between them. The CDR3 is CASSLYRKNSPLHF. The DNA for the CDR3 is TGTGCCAGCAGCTTGTATCGGAAGAATTCACCCCTCCACTTT.

A few counts support this clone. The V and J genes are TRBV4-2 and TRBJ1-1; TRBD1 matches at 8 bases. The CDR3 is 17 amino acids. Looked up from germline, CDR1 is LGHNA and CDR2 is YNFKEQ. V shed 0 bases, J shed 3 bases, and the junction held 9 bases outside the gene matches. CDR3 residues: CASSQDPGQGAYTEAFF. CDR3 DNA sequence: TGTGCCAGCAGCCAAGATCCCGGCCAGGGGGCGTACACTGAAGCTTTCTTT.

This clone was found a few times. The chain recombines TRBV14 with TRBJ1-2; D may be TRBD1 (6 bases). Germline lookup yields CDR1 SGHDN and CDR2 FVKESK. The CDR3 length is 14 residues. V lost 10 bases to trimming and J lost 4 bases, with 19 bases between them. In DNA form, the CDR3 reads TGTGCCACCAGTCTCGTCCAGGGGCCCTATGGCTACACCTTC. It codes for CATSLVQGPYGYTF.

Only a few counts were recorded for this clone. Other nucleotide sequences in the sample specify the same CDR3. The V call is TRBV6-5, the J call TRBJ2-7; 9 bases match TRBD1. Germline V gene data show CDR1 as MNHEY and CDR2 as SVGAGI. V lost 6 bases to trimming and J lost 3 bases; unmatched junction nucleotides: 6. The CDR3 is 14 amino acids. DNA of the CDR3: TGTGCCAGCAGCTCCGGGACAGGGAGCTACGAGCAGTACTTC. Its protein product is CASSSGTGSYEQYF.

This clone was counted only a few times. This chain links TRBV5-1 with TRBJ2-1; 9 nucleotides agree with TRBD1. V shed 2 bases, J shed 2 bases, and the junction held 5 bases outside the gene matches. The CDR3 extends over 16 amino acids. Germline V gene lookup returns CDR1 SGHRS and CDR2 YFSETQ. In nucleotides, the CDR3 is TGCGCCAGCAGCTTAGGGACAGGGTTCGCCTACAATGAGCAGTTCTTC. Amino acid sequence: CASSLGTGFAYNEQFF. Combining the CDR3 with reference TRBV5-1 and TRBJ2-1 gives the whole variable domain KAGVTQTPRYLIKTRGQQVTLSCSPISGHRSVSWYQQTPGQGLQFLFEYFSETQRNKGNFPGRFSGRQFSNSRSEMNVSTLELGDSALYLCASSLGTGFAYNEQFFGPGTRLTVL.

This clone has more than one count but fewer than ten. V usage is TRBV2 and J usage is TRBJ2-2, with D perhaps assigned TRBD1 or TRBD2 (5 bases each). The V end lost 8 bases, the J end lost 5 bases, and 12 bases lay between the germline ends. The CDR3 covers 13 residues. Germline assignment: CDR1 SNHLY and CDR2 FYNNEI. This CDR3 is CASLRGGTGELFF. The DNA of the CDR3 is TGTGCCAGCCTCCGGGGCGGGACCGGGGAGCTGTTTTTT.

The CDR3 DNA sequence: TGTGCCAGCAGTTCACCGCTAGGGGGAACCAAAAACATTCAGTACTTC. This encodes CASSSPLGGTKNIQYF. The chain is built from TRBV27 and TRBJ2-4; possible D gene TRBD1, 6 bases. The V gene lost 4 bases and the J gene lost 2 bases, with 15 bases spanning the gap. Germline values: CDR1 MNHEY, CDR2 SMNVEV (reference sequence). The CDR3 is made up of 16 amino acids.

This clone turned up a few times. The chain employs TRBV12-5 and TRBJ1-1; 7 positions match TRBD1. Germline CDR1 is LGHNT and CDR2 is FRNRAP. V was pared by 1 base and J by 5 bases, with 1 base of the junction left unmatched. The CDR3 is 13 amino acids. The CDR3 sequence is CASGLETGTEAFF. DNA for the CDR3: TGTGCTAGTGGTTTGGAGACAGGGACTGAAGCTTTCTTT. The full variable domain, in which reference TRBV12-5 and TRBJ1-1 provide the parts outside the CDR3, is DARVTQTPRHKVTEMGQEVTMRCQPILGHNTVFWYRQTMMQGLELLAYFRNRAPLDDSGMPKDRFSAEMPDATLATLKIQPSEPRDSAVYFCASGLETGTEAFFGQGTRLTVV.

CDR3 coding DNA: TGTGCCAGCAGTAAAAGGGACGGCTATGGCTACACCTTC. Translation: CASSKRDGYGYTF. This chain uses TRBV5-6 with TRBJ1-2, with D maybe TRBD1 (5 bases). This CDR3 is built from 13 residues. Germline lookup yields CDR1 SGHDT and CDR2 YYEEEE. Trimming took 5 bases from V and 4 from J, leaving 12 bases between them.

This clone was found a few times. The chain combines TRBV25-1 with TRBJ1-1; TRBD1 agrees at 10 bases. Losses at the gene ends were 4 bases for V and 0 bases for J; bases not matched to a gene: 2. Germline V gives CDR1 MGHDK, CDR2 SYGVNS. CDR3 length: 15 amino acids. The CDR3 DNA is TGTGCCAGCAGTGGGACAGGGGGATTGAACACTGAAGCTTTCTTT. Protein: CASSGTGGLNTEAFF.

This clone has only a few counts. The V and J genes are TRBV6-5 and TRBJ1-1; TRBD1 agrees at 8 bases. The CDR3 spans 14 residues. Germline CDR1 is MNHEY and CDR2 is SVGAGI. V lost 5 bases to trimming and J lost 5 bases; unmatched junction nucleotides: 7. The CDR3 is CASSAATGDTEAFF. CDR3 bases: TGTGCCAGCAGTGCCGCGACAGGGGATACTGAAGCTTTCTTT.

There are a few counts of this clone. V usage is TRBV18 and J usage is TRBJ2-3; 11 nucleotides align to TRBD2. The germline CDR1 and CDR2 sequences are KGHSH and LQKENI. This CDR3 comprises 15 residues. Unmatched junction bases numbered 5, after V lost 3 bases and J lost 6 bases. CDR3 loop: CASSPLAGGEDTQYF. The DNA for the CDR3 is TGTGCCAGCTCACCTCTAGCGGGGGGAGAGGATACGCAGTATTTT. Based on the CDR3 plus reference TRBV18 and TRBJ2-3, the full variable domain is NAGVMQNPRHLVRRRGQEARLRCSPMKGHSHVYWYRQLPEEGLKFMVYLQKENIIDESGMPKERFSAEFPKEGPSILRIQQVVRGDSAAYFCASSPLAGGEDTQYFGPGTRLTVL.

This clone was counted a few times. The chain links TRBV29-1 to TRBJ2-3; 13 bases agree with TRBD2. This CDR3 comprises 14 residues. In germline, CDR1 is SQVTM, CDR2 ANQGSEA. Trimming removed 7 bases from V and 3 bases from J; junction bases left unmatched: 4. The CDR3 nucleotides read TGCAGCGCCGGGGGACTAGCGGGGACAGATACGCAGTATTTT. This sequence encodes CSAGGLAGTDTQYF.

The CDR3 sequence is CATSRVADGNTIYF. In DNA form, the CDR3 reads TGTGCCACCAGCAGAGTGGCGGATGGAAACACCATATATTTT. The chain links TRBV15 to TRBJ1-3, with unresolved D. V shed 1 base and J shed 3 bases, with 7 bases lying between them. Germline CDR1 is LNHNV and CDR2 is YYDKDF (reference sequence). The CDR3 covers 14 residues.

The V gene is TRBV6-5, the J gene TRBJ1-6; TRBD1 might be the D (5 bases). CDR1 is MNHEY, CDR2 SVGAGI, per germline. With 0 bases removed from V and 8 bases from J, the gap between germline ends came to 14 bases. The CDR3 contains 16 residues. The CDR3 region is CASSYSIQGGDSPLHF. The CDR3 DNA sequence: TGTGCCAGCAGTTACTCGATTCAGGGTGGGGATTCACCCCTCCACTTT.

This chain connects TRBV7-3 to TRBJ1-1; 10 bases map to TRBD1. This CDR3 is 16 amino acids long. V shed 3 bases, J shed 1 base, and the junction held 5 bases outside the gene matches. The germline CDR1 and CDR2 sequences are SGHTA and FQGTGA. The CDR3 bases are TGTGCCAGCAGCTTGACAGGGGGCATGGGGAACACTGAAGCTTTCTTT. This encodes CASSLTGGMGNTEAFF.

The chain recombines TRBV2 with TRBJ1-1; D perhaps matches TRBD1 (5 bases). This CDR3 is 15 amino acids long. V lost 6 bases, J lost 0 bases, and 14 bases lay in between. Germline assignment: CDR1 SNHLY and CDR2 FYNNEI. CDR3 coding DNA: TGTGCCAGCAGGATCCGGGACGGTATGAACACTGAAGCTTTCTTT. Amino acids: CASRIRDGMNTEAFF.